This T cell receptor (beta chain) was observed in a study of blood T cell repertoires in COVID-19. The wider study: The origin of the acute and convalescent COVID-19 samples was the United States, Italy and Spain.

Trimming removed 6 bases from V and 0 bases from J, with 15 bases in between. Per germline, CDR1 MDHEN and CDR2 SYDVKM. CDR3 length: 15 residues. In the source study's methods: Using reference gene primer amplification, nucleated cell counts were estimated. Clones were sequenced by immunoSEQ multiplex PCR, and TCRdb holds only the in-frame ones, with some missing. V and J calls plus clone size are reproduced from that table; the DNA served to infer D and trimming. The top ten hold roughly 5.3% of the sample, which has some 52,000 clones, 85% to 90% seen once. The V and J genes are TRBV28 and TRBJ2-7; D is ambiguous. The receptor comes from a man aged 55-75 years with active COVID-19. Sequencing was performed on peripheral blood. CDR3 in DNA: TGTGCCAGCAGACCTCGCGCAGGAAGCTCCTACGAGCAGTACTTC. It is translated as CASRPRAGSSYEQYF.